Each of the 17 T cell receptor beta chains below was sequenced from the same sample in a study of T cell repertoires in cytomegalovirus infection. TCRdb reprocessed the reads via MiXCR and lists one record per CDR3 protein. The sample has 750,000 to 950,000 distinct CDR3 sequences, 25% to 35% seen once. These receptors are not linked to any known antigen. Here the sequenced sample was cultured CD8+ T cells from PBMCs, taken from culture after CMV antigen stimulation. These receptors were obtained from a human donor in good health (CMV status not recorded). Some clones in this sample may be carry-over from other donors' samples.

This clonotype was recorded at least ten times. This chain joins TRBV7-2 and TRBJ2-2, with D possibly being TRBD1 or TRBD2 (5 bases each). This CDR3 is built from 19 residues. From germline, CDR1 is SGHTA and CDR2 FQGNSA. V dropped 3 bases and J dropped 5 bases, with 25 bases sitting between them. CDR3 bases: TGTGCCAGCAGCTTGTTGATTCCCGGGGCCTTTTTGTTTACCGGGGAGCTGTTTTTT. Translation: CASSLLIPGAFLFTGELFF.

The chain recombines TRBV10-3 with TRBJ2-2; no clear D. Trimming took off 6 bases at V and 3 bases at J, with 8 bases between the two ends. Germline CDR1 and CDR2: ENHRY and SYGVKD. This CDR3 contains 13 residues. CDR3 nucleotides: TGTGCCATCAGAAGGGATCACACCGGGGAGCTGTTTTTT. Translating it yields CAIRRDHTGELFF.

CDR3 sequence reads: CASSQNPDPVYYEQFF. In DNA, the CDR3 is TGCGCCAGCAGCCAAAACCCTGACCCCGTTTACTATGAGCAGTTCTTC. V gene TRBV4-1 combines with J gene TRBJ2-1; D unclear. The CDR3 loop spans 16 amino acids. Per the germline V gene, CDR1 is MGHRA and CDR2 is YSYEKL. Trimming cost V 2 bases and J 8 bases, with 19 bases left between them.

This clonotype was detected ten times or more. The chain recombines TRBV7-6 with TRBJ2-1, with TRBD2 identical over 14 bases. The CDR3 totals 16 residues. The germline gives CDR1 SGHVS, CDR2 FNYEAQ. J was trimmed by 8 bases and V by 2 bases; bases with no gene match: 5. This CDR3 reads CASSLSLGLAGDEQFF. The CDR3 bases are TGTGCCAGCAGCTTATCCCTGGGACTAGCGGGGGATGAGCAGTTCTTC.

V is TRBV6-1 and J is TRBJ2-7; a weak D match, TRBD1 (6 bases). This CDR3 contains 12 residues. V was shortened by 6 bases and J by 8 bases, with 14 bases between the two germline ends. Germline V gene data show CDR1 as MNHNS and CDR2 as SASEGT. The CDR3 sequence is CASSGKQGKQYF. The CDR3 DNA follows: TGTGCCAGCAGCGGCAAACAGGGCAAGCAGTACTTC.

The chain carries TRBV9 and TRBJ2-2; TRBD2 aligns across 9 bases. J gave up 3 bases and V 3 bases, and 6 bases lay outside the gene matches. This CDR3 comprises 16 residues. Germline V gene lookup returns CDR1 SGDLS and CDR2 YYNGEE. The CDR3 DNA is TGTGCCAGCAGCGCGGAGACTAGCGGAGACACCGGGGAGCTGTTTTTT. Translating it yields CASSAETSGDTGELFF.

This clonotype was seen only a few times. The chain combines TRBV5-6 with TRBJ2-2, with 8 bases identical to TRBD1. The V gene's germline CDR1 is SGHDT and CDR2 YYEEEE. Trimming took 5 bases from V and 4 from J; bases not matched to a gene: 7. The CDR3 extends over 15 amino acids. The CDR3 loop reads CASRRGQGFTGELFF. The CDR3, as DNA: TGTGCCAGCAGACGCGGACAGGGCTTCACCGGGGAGCTGTTTTTT.

The chain links TRBV4-1 to TRBJ2-1, with D perhaps matching TRBD1 (5 bases). With 7 bases removed from V and 4 bases from J, the gap between germline ends came to 14 bases. Germline V lookup: CDR1 MGHRA, CDR2 YSYEKL. CDR3 length equals 14 residues. CDR3 amino acids: CASNQGAGYNEQFF. CDR3 nucleotides: TGCGCCAGCAATCAAGGGGCTGGGTACAATGAGCAGTTCTTC.

The genes are TRBV7-8 and TRBJ2-1, with D hard to call. The germline V gene encodes CDR1 SGHVS and CDR2 FQNEAQ. Trimming removed 2 bases from V and 10 bases from J, with 12 bases in between. This CDR3 has 13 amino acids. The CDR3 coding sequence is TGTGCCAGCAGCTTAAAGACCTTGAGAGAGCAGTTCTTC. Amino acids: CASSLKTLREQFF.

The chain recombines TRBV18 with TRBJ1-1, with D possibly TRBD1 on 5 matching bases. There are 16 residues in the CDR3. Germline CDR1 is KGHSH and CDR2 is LQKENI. The V end was cut by 0 bases, the J end by 0 bases, with 11 bases between. In nucleotides, the CDR3 is TGTGCCAGCTCACCACCGTCGGGACCTATGAACACTGAAGCTTTCTTT. This translates into CASSPPSGPMNTEAFF.

This chain uses TRBV7-3 with TRBJ1-1; D possibly corresponds to TRBD1 (6 bases). The V end was cut by 4 bases, the J end by 5 bases, with 11 bases between. This CDR3 is built from 13 residues. CDR1 SGHTA and CDR2 FQGTGA come from the germline V gene. CDR3 sequence reads: CASSSDSGTEAFF. The DNA of the CDR3 is TGTGCCAGCAGCTCGGACAGTGGTACTGAAGCTTTCTTT.

About this clonotype itself: A much larger clone sits a single nucleotide away, making a read error possible. The chain couples TRBV7-2 to TRBJ2-5; D unclear. CDR3 length: 15 amino acids. V was trimmed by 7 bases and J by 4 bases, leaving 19 bases between them. From germline, CDR1 is SGHTA and CDR2 FQGNSA. CDR3 nucleotides: TGTGCCAGCAACTCCAACGGGCCTGGTCTAGAGACCCAGTACTTC. This codes for CASNSNGPGLETQYF.

This clonotype was counted a few times. The chain uses TRBV4-1 and TRBJ1-4; TRBD1 aligns across 9 bases. CDR3 length: 17 residues. V shed 0 bases and J 7 bases; nucleotides not matched to a gene: 9. Looked up from germline, CDR1 is MGHRA and CDR2 is YSYEKL. Here the CDR3 DNA reads TGCGCCAGCAGCCAAGATAGTGGACAGGGGTACAGTGAAAAACTGTTTTTT. This translates into CASSQDSGQGYSEKLFF.

This clonotype was found many times. The genes are TRBV7-8 and TRBJ2-7, with 10 positions matching TRBD1. The V and J ends lost 6 bases and 0 bases, in that order; junction bases with no gene match: 8. The CDR3 sequence is 16 residues long. Germline V CDR1 and CDR2: SGHVS, FQNEAQ. The CDR3 loop reads CASRFDGTGDSYEQYV. CDR3 nucleotides: TGTGCCAGCAGATTTGACGGGACAGGGGACTCCTACGAGCAGTACGTC.

The chain employs TRBV6-8 and TRBJ2-7; perhaps TRBD1 as D (6 bases). The CDR3 is 14 residues long. Germline V lookup: CDR1 MNHGY, CDR2 SAAAGT. V gave up 6 bases and J gave up 0 bases, with 12 bases separating them. CDR3 loop: CASSLWTVSYEQYF. The DNA for the CDR3 is TGTGCCAGCAGCCTTTGGACAGTCTCCTACGAGCAGTACTTC.

The rearrangement joins TRBV29-1 to TRBJ2-1; no definite D call. CDR3 length equals 12 residues. V dropped 0 bases and J dropped 4 bases, with 4 bases sitting between them. Germline assignment: CDR1 SQVTM and CDR2 ANQGSEA. CDR3 protein: CSVEEIYNEQFF. The CDR3, as DNA: TGCAGCGTTGAAGAGATTTACAATGAGCAGTTCTTC.

In this sample, this clonotype turned up once. The gene calls are TRBV5-1 and TRBJ2-7, with D perhaps assigned TRBD1 or TRBD2 (5 bases each). CDR3 length: 14 residues. Trimming cost V 2 bases and J 2 bases, with 11 bases left between them. CDR1 and CDR2 from the germline V gene are SGHRS and YFSETQ. DNA of the CDR3: TGCGCCAGCAGCTTTCGGGACCTCACCTACGAGCAGTACTTC. This sequence encodes CASSFRDLTYEQYF.